The subject of this entry is one T cell receptor (beta chain). Its antigen remains unidentified. The assay was immunoSEQ multiplex PCR, and TCRdb's table has in-frame clones only and misses some. The sample comprises around 88,000 clones, around 85% of which are singletons, and roughly 7.7% rests with the top ten. This sample was taken from a study of T cell responses to AZD1222 COVID-19 vaccine. V dropped 5 bases and J dropped 1 base, with 8 bases sitting between them. The CDR3 length is 13 residues. Germline CDR1 SGHRS, CDR2 YFSETQ. Notes on the study in general: Dominant at 160-218 and 743-854, vaccine-associated CD4 TCRs also spanned spike.

The TCR was taken from an adult in good health. Material: peripheral blood, obtained on day 0 of AZD1222 vaccination. The rearrangement uses TRBV5-1 and TRBJ2-3, with TRBD1 as a possible D gene (6 bases). CDR3 in DNA: TGCGCCAGCAGGACAGGCGGCACAGATACGCAGTATTTT. It codes for CASRTGGTDTQYF.